The sequence of this T cell receptor beta chain was determined in a study of T cell changes during pregnancy in multiple sclerosis. This table comes from immunoSEQ multiplex PCR, and its TCRdb copy is limited to in-frame clones, with some not included. The table shows some 60,000 clones, with about 89% occurring only once. CDR1 is SGHRS and CDR2 is YFSETQ in the germline V gene. V dropped 1 base and J dropped 1 base, with 9 bases sitting between them. The CDR3 is 15 residues long. This clone was seen just once. The V and J genes are TRBV5-1 and TRBJ2-1, with D tentatively TRBD1 (5 bases). The specimen comprised peripheral blood, sampled after pregnancy. This sequence was found in a female donor with multiple sclerosis, enrolled in a pregnancy study. CDR3 in amino acids: CASSLRGESYNEQFF. In nucleotides, the CDR3 is TGCGCCAGCAGCTTGAGGGGTGAATCCTACAATGAGCAGTTCTTC.